This TCR beta chain was profiled in a study of blood T cell repertoires in COVID-19 (dated by TCRdb to 2019 to 2021). Concerning the study at large: Collaborator samples came from the United States, Italy and Spain and covered acute and convalescent phases of COVID-19. The dataset comprised deeply sampled blood TCRbeta repertoires from subjects exposed to, actively infected with, or recovered from COVID-19. Where available, HLA class I and class II types were obtained from metadata supplied by the sample provider rather than from assay-based typing. The samples were drawn from two sources: the first 160 participants of the ongoing ImmuneRACE study, and fewer than 1,500 subjects contributed by 6 global collaborators. The repertoires were made available in a free public database intended to serve as a resource for research on the immune response to SARS-CoV-2. The prospective study material was composed of cDNA or gDNA derived from T cells, B-cell-depleted T cells, or PBMCs. Sample metadata almost always included a de-identified subject ID, COVID-19 status, age in years and sex. The research as a whole found: The quantity of clinical and demographic metadata differed by source and by participant and was supplied without curation.

To note about this clone: It lacks a known antigen. Per-base quality was not reported, and no clone a single base away is much larger than it.

According to the germline V gene, CDR1 reads MNHEY and CDR2 reads SVGEGT. The CDR3 starts with the cysteine, ends with the phenylalanine, and has 15 residues. Only the CDR3 region is kept as DNA, spanning 45 bases read in frame from base 1. Trimming removed 2 bases from V and 5 bases from J; the gene matches leave 6 bases unexplained. Collaborating institutions collected whole blood in K2EDTA tubes following their own protocols. For TCRbeta analysis, collaborators shipped samples as frozen whole blood, isolated PBMCs, or DNA extracted from either of those sample types. The immunoSEQ Assay, a bias-controlled multiplex PCR, was used to amplify TCRbeta CDR3 regions from genomic DNA. Processing in the source paper ran as follows. The number of nucleated cells in each sample was estimated from the amplification of reference gene primers within the assay. To quantify the absolute abundance of each unique TCRbeta CDR3 rearrangement, sequence reads were collapsed and filtered. For each sample, productive Simpson clonality was calculated as the square root of Simpson's diversity index across productive rearrangements. TCRdb's version of the immuneACCESS table is confined to in-frame rearrangements and falls short of the full clone set. An unresolved V gene accounts for under half of the shortfall where checked; the remainder is of unknown origin. V, J and clone size reflect that table, while D and trimming were determined from the DNA. The sample contains about 240,000 clones, approximately 86% of them found a single time. The top ten clones comprise more than 6.5% of the sample.

Sequenced input: peripheral blood. The receptor was derived from a woman between 65 and 79 years old with active or convalescent COVID-19. The sequence joins TRBV6-2 or TRBV6-3 to TRBJ1-5, with 7 middle bases fitting TRBD1. CDR3 protein: CASSYSTGAHQPQHF. The DNA is TGTGCCAGCAGTTACAGCACAGGGGCCCATCAGCCCCAGCATTTT.